Below are 4 T cell receptor beta chains sequenced from a single sample in a study of cytomegalovirus exposure and HLA in healthy donors. Vbeta (60) and Jbeta (13) primers were used in the PCR. The method was immunoSEQ multiplex PCR; TCRdb's version includes in-frame clones alone and lacks a portion of them. The sample shows some 130,000 clones, approximately 60% of them seen only once. Sequenced: PBMCs. The receptor set was obtained from a human donor in good health.

Comment on this clone: Different DNA sequences within this sample yield the same CDR3. The chain couples TRBV18 to TRBJ2-7; the match to TRBD1 covers 7 bases. The ends lost 3 bases at V and 2 bases at J; junction bases unmatched: 4. This CDR3 comprises 14 residues. Germline V CDR1 and CDR2: KGHSH, LQKENI. The CDR3 region is CASSPGTETYEQYF. The CDR3 DNA follows: TGTGCCAGCTCACCCGGGACAGAGACCTACGAGCAGTACTTC.

The V call is TRBV4-1, the J call TRBJ2-3; TRBD1 might be the D (6 bases). In germline, CDR1 is MGHRA, CDR2 YSYEKL. Trimming took off 1 base at V and 2 bases at J, with 19 bases between the two ends. The length of the CDR3 is 18 residues. CDR3 coding DNA: TGCGCCAGCAGCCAAGTGATGGGTCGACAGGTCAACACAGATACGCAGTATTTT. Residues: CASSQVMGRQVNTDTQYF.

V and J are TRBV12-5 and TRBJ1-5; 7 nucleotides align to TRBD1. With V trimmed by 7 bases and J by 5 bases, 8 bases remained unmatched. The germline CDR1 and CDR2 sequences are LGHNT and FRNRAP. The CDR3 extends over 14 amino acids. The DNA of the CDR3 is TGTGCTAGTGCTGCGACAGGGTCCGATCAGCCCCAGCATTTT. Amino acids: CASAATGSDQPQHF.

This clone has just one count. The chain links TRBV11-2 to TRBJ2-1, with TRBD1 matching over 7 bases. The germline V gene has CDR1 SGHAT and CDR2 FQNNGV. The CDR3 length is 13 residues. Trimming took 7 bases from V and 6 from J; bases not matched to a gene: 6. The CDR3 region is CASNRGPTNEQFF. Written as DNA, the CDR3 is TGTGCCAGCAACAGGGGTCCCACCAATGAGCAGTTCTTC.